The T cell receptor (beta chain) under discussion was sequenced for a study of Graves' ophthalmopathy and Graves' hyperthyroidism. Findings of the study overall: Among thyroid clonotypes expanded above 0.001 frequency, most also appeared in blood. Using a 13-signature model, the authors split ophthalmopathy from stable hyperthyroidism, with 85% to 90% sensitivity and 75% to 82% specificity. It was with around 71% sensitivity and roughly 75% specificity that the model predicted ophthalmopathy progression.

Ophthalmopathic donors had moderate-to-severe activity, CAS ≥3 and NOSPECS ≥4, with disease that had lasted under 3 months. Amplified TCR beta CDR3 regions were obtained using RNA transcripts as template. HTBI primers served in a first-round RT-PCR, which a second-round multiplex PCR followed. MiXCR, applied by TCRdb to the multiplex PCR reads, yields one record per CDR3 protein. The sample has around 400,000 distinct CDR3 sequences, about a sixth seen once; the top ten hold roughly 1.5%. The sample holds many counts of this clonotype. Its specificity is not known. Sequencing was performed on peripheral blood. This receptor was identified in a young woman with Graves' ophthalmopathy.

The chain's CDR3 is CASSLSTGGVTEAFF. CDR3 coding DNA: TGTGCCAGCAGTCTCTCGACAGGGGGGGTTACTGAAGCTTTCTTT. The chain has TRBV28 and TRBJ1-1, with TRBD1 matching 9 bases. J gave up 5 bases and V 5 bases, and 9 bases lay outside the gene matches. Germline CDR1 reads MDHEN; CDR2 reads SYDVKM. There are 15 residues in the CDR3.